This T cell receptor (beta chain) was recorded in a study of radiation and T cells in renal cell carcinoma. Comment on this clone: Its matching antigen is unknown.

CDR3 length equals 14 residues. The germline V gene has CDR1 SGHDN and CDR2 FVKESK. Trimming took 5 bases from V and 5 from J; bases not matched to a gene: 7. Some clones are missing from TCRdb's copy, which holds only in-frame ones; the method was immunoSEQ multiplex PCR. The table records around 170,000 clones, 88% of them present only once. Findings and caveats of the study: Pretreatment tumor biopsies were lacking, so baseline clonotypes are unknown. In blood, top tumor clones expanded by 2 weeks, shrinking by 4.

Time point noted: blood 4 weeks post-SBRT, at nephrectomy. Treatment reported: 15 Gy SBRT to primary tumor, nephrectomy 4 weeks later. Nephrectomy followed 15 Gy stereotactic body radiation by 4 weeks. Blood was sampled at baseline, 2 weeks and 4 weeks after SBRT. The TCR sequence derives from a woman aged 45-59 years with renal cell carcinoma. Sequences were derived from blood, sampled from a patient whose treatment included radiotherapy and nephrectomy. The rearrangement uses TRBV14 and TRBJ2-5, with 8 bases fitting TRBD2. For the CDR3, the DNA is TGTGCCAGCAGCACCCGGGGGGGCCAGGAGACCCAGTACTTC. This sequence encodes CASSTRGGQETQYF.